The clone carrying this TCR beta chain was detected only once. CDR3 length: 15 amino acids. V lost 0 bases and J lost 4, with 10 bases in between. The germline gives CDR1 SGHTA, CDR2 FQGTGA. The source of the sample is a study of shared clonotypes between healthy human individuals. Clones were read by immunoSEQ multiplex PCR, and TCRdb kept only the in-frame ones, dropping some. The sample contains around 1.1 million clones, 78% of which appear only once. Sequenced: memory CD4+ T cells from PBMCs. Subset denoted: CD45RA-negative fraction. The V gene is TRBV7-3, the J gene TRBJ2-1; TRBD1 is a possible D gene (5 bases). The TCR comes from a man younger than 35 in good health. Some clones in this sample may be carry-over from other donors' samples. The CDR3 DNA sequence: TGTGCCAGCAGCTTAACTGTAGGGGATTACAATGAGCAGTTCTTC. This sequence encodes CASSLTVGDYNEQFF.